The 14 T cell receptor beta chains listed next were all sequenced from one sample in a study of naive and memory T cell subsets. Both TRBC1 and TRBC2 were covered by a beta constant-region primer of two equimolar oligonucleotides. Nested alpha and beta constant-region primers with the SP2 primer drove four PCR rounds on ligated cDNA. A single record per CDR3 protein comes from TCRdb applying MiXCR to the UMI-ligation and nested PCR reads. The repertoire holds over 130,000 distinct CDR3 sequences, roughly a fifth seen once, with about 0.57% in the top ten. These TCRs' antigens remain unknown. Study-level results: A few larger clonotypes appeared in naive repertoires, especially CD8, possibly memory cells re-expressing CD45RA.

The sequencing sample was made of naive CD8+ T cells from blood. The receptors here all came from a human donor in good health.

This clonotype was seen more than once but under ten times. The chain links TRBV29-1 to TRBJ2-1; the match to TRBD2 covers 9 bases. Germline V gene sequence: CDR1 SQVTM, CDR2 ANQGSEA. V dropped 7 bases and J dropped 4; count of bases not matched to a gene: 8. The CDR3 length is 14 residues. The CDR3 protein is CSGRTSELYNEQFF. CDR3 bases: TGCAGCGGACGGACTAGCGAGCTATACAATGAGCAGTTCTTC.

V usage is TRBV7-8 and J usage is TRBJ2-1; 9 bases align to TRBD2. V gave up 5 bases and J gave up 8 bases; unmatched junction bases: 13. This CDR3 comprises 16 residues. Germline CDR1 and CDR2: SGHVS and FQNEAQ. The CDR3 reads CASSSLRLAGRDEQFF. For the CDR3, the DNA is TGTGCCAGCAGCAGCCTGAGGCTAGCGGGAAGGGATGAGCAGTTCTTC.

This clonotype was detected only a few times. V gene TRBV5-1 combines with J gene TRBJ1-1, with 11 nucleotides matching TRBD1. The germline V gene has CDR1 SGHRS and CDR2 YFSETQ. J was trimmed by 5 bases and V by 4 bases; bases with no gene match: 10. The CDR3 contains 16 residues. CDR3 in DNA: TGCGCCAGCAGCCACGCCGCCGGGACAGGGGGGACTGAAGCTTTCTTT. Translating gives CASSHAAGTGGTEAFF.

This clonotype has a count of ten or more. V is TRBV7-2 and J is TRBJ2-7; 7 nucleotides align to TRBD2. With V trimmed by 1 base and J by 0 bases, 12 bases remained unmatched. CDR1 is SGHTA and CDR2 is FQGNSA in the germline V gene. The CDR3 is 18 amino acids. CDR3 nucleotides: TGTGCCAGCAGCTTAGAGGCTAGCGGCGACTCGAGCTCCTACGAGCAGTACTTC. The encoded protein is CASSLEASGDSSSYEQYF.

This clonotype occurred a few times. This chain links TRBV27 with TRBJ2-1; tentatively, D is TRBD1 or TRBD2 (5 bases each). The CDR3 is 16 residues long. V shed 6 bases and J shed 6 bases, with 21 bases lying between them. Germline V gene data show CDR1 as MNHEY and CDR2 as SMNVEV (reference sequence). DNA of the CDR3: TGTGCCAGCAGCCCGATTCCCTTATCTGGGGGCAATGAGCAGTTCTTC. Translated, it gives CASSPIPLSGGNEQFF.

This chain uses TRBV7-9 with TRBJ1-1, with TRBD1 identical over 7 bases. Germline V lookup: CDR1 SEHNR, CDR2 FQNEAQ (reference sequence). J lost 1 base, V lost 4 bases, and 6 bases had no gene match. The CDR3 consists of 15 residues. CDR3 amino acids: CASSSRDSKNTEAFF. The CDR3 DNA follows: TGTGCCAGCAGCTCCAGGGACAGCAAGAACACTGAAGCTTTCTTT.

The rearrangement links TRBV27 to TRBJ2-7; the D gene could be TRBD1 or TRBD2 (5 bases each). The CDR3 loop spans 13 amino acids. CDR1 and CDR2 from the germline V gene are MNHEY and SMNVEV (reference sequence). Trimming removed 2 bases from V and 3 bases from J, with 8 bases in between. CDR3 nucleotide sequence: TGTGCCAGCAGTTTAGAGGGGAACTACGAGCAGTACTTC. Protein sequence: CASSLEGNYEQYF.

CDR3 sequence (DNA): TGTGCCAGCAGCAAATATCGGGAATTAGATACGCAGTATTTT. It codes for CASSKYRELDTQYF. This chain connects TRBV21-1 to TRBJ2-3; the DNA was not compared with TRBD2, the D call given in the table. TRBV21-1 is labeled a pseudogene. There are 14 residues in the CDR3.

This sequence joins TRBV12-3 or TRBV12-4 and TRBJ2-7; TRBD2 matches at 7 bases. V shed 6 bases, J shed 3 bases, and the junction held 11 bases outside the gene matches. This CDR3 is built from 15 residues. As DNA, the CDR3 is TGTGCCAGCAGCCGCGGGGGACCCGGGAACTACGAGCAGTACTTC. Protein product: CASSRGGPGNYEQYF.

This clonotype turned up a few times. The gene calls are TRBV9 and TRBJ1-1; D ambiguous. V was clipped by 3 bases and J by 4 bases, with 13 bases between them. CDR1 is SGDLS and CDR2 is YYNGEE in the germline V gene. This CDR3 has 14 residues. Written as DNA, the CDR3 is TGTGCCAGCAGCGGTTCGGGAGTGGGCACTGAAGCTTTCTTT. It specifies CASSGSGVGTEAFF.

This clonotype has at least ten counts. V and J are TRBV5-4 and TRBJ2-6, with D uncertain. This CDR3 spans 15 amino acids. V shed 5 bases and J shed 0 bases, with 9 bases lying between them. Germline V gene lookup returns CDR1 SGHNT and CDR2 YYREEE (reference sequence). CDR3 sequence reads: CASRPWGSGANVLTF. The CDR3 DNA reads as TGTGCCAGCAGGCCGTGGGGCTCTGGGGCCAACGTCCTGACTTTC.

This clonotype has only a few counts. The chain links TRBV29-1 to TRBJ1-1; tentative D call: TRBD1 (6 bases). V gave up 7 bases and J gave up 4 bases, with 16 bases separating them. The CDR3 totals 13 residues. The germline CDR1 and CDR2 sequences are SQVTM and ANQGSEA. The CDR3 DNA is TGCAGCGCATTACAGGGTTTGAGCACTGAAGCTTTCTTT. Translating it yields CSALQGLSTEAFF.

The chain carries TRBV4-3 and TRBJ2-1; D unresolved. V was clipped by 0 bases and J by 5 bases, with 8 bases between them. CDR1 is LGHNA, CDR2 YSLEER, per germline. The CDR3 contains 14 residues. CDR3 in amino acids: CASSQEGWDNEQFF. The CDR3 nucleotides read TGCGCCAGCAGCCAAGAGGGTTGGGACAATGAGCAGTTCTTC.

This clonotype was counted a single time. The chain joins TRBV24-1 to TRBJ1-5; a weak D match, TRBD1 (5 bases). Trimming left V 5 bases short and J 7 bases short, with 14 bases between. Per germline, CDR1 KGHDR and CDR2 SFDVKD. The CDR3 extends over 14 amino acids. Here the CDR3 reads CATSAPGSAQPQHF. In DNA form, the CDR3 reads TGTGCCACCAGTGCCCCAGGGTCGGCGCAGCCCCAGCATTTT.